Presented here are 32 T cell receptor beta chains from one specimen sequenced in a study of neurological immune-mediated disorders. TCRdb recomputed calls from the 5' RACE reads with MiXCR, one row per CDR3 protein. The repertoire has some 77,000 distinct CDR3 sequences, approximately 9.4% of them found once; the top ten carry about 1.8%. Material for sequencing was PBMCs. The receptors originated from a man in his fifties or sixties in good health.

This clonotype was recorded at least ten times. The chain recombines TRBV14 with TRBJ2-3; 9 bases map to TRBD2. Unmatched junction bases numbered 11, after V lost 4 bases and J lost 6 bases. The germline V gene has CDR1 SGHDN and CDR2 FVKESK. The CDR3 loop spans 16 amino acids. The CDR3 nucleotides read TGTGCCAGCAGCCGACGGACTAGCGACCCCGGGGATACGCAGTATTTT. Translating gives CASSRRTSDPGDTQYF.

In its sample, this clonotype was seen many times. V usage is TRBV7-2 and J usage is TRBJ1-1, with a weak D call TRBD1 (5 bases). The V gene lost 4 bases and the J gene lost 4 bases, with 13 bases spanning the gap. Germline values: CDR1 SGHTA, CDR2 FQGNSA. The CDR3 length is 14 residues. The DNA for the CDR3 is TGTGCCAGCAGCTCCAGGGTACGGACCACTGAAGCTTTCTTT. Its protein product is CASSSRVRTTEAFF.

This clonotype was observed many times. The rearrangement joins TRBV7-2 to TRBJ2-7; D unresolved. This CDR3 has 14 residues. Per the germline V gene, CDR1 is SGHTA and CDR2 is FQGNSA. V was pared by 5 bases and J by 10 bases, with 21 bases between. The CDR3 sequence is CASSPGQEPVVQYF. CDR3 sequence (DNA): TGTGCCAGCAGCCCAGGTCAAGAGCCGGTAGTTCAGTACTTC.

This clonotype was found a few times. V gene TRBV7-2 combines with J gene TRBJ2-2; D tentatively fits TRBD1 or TRBD2 (5 bases each). V lost 3 bases and J 4 bases, leaving 9 bases between the germline ends. Germline V gene data show CDR1 as SGHTA and CDR2 as FQGNSA. The CDR3 loop spans 14 amino acids. CDR3 residues: CASSFGAATGELFF. The CDR3 nucleotides read TGTGCCAGCAGCTTCGGGGCGGCCACCGGGGAGCTGTTTTTT.

The chain joins TRBV14 to TRBJ2-1; tentatively, D is TRBD2 (5 bases). CDR1 is SGHDN and CDR2 is FVKESK in the germline V gene. The V end was cut by 0 bases, the J end by 6 bases, with 9 bases between. The CDR3 runs to 14 residues. The CDR3 loop reads CASSQEWGANEQFF. In DNA, the CDR3 is TGTGCCAGCAGCCAAGAATGGGGAGCCAATGAGCAGTTCTTC.

In its sample, this clonotype was seen many times. The rearrangement uses TRBV28 and TRBJ2-5, with D perhaps TRBD1 (7 bases). The CDR3 spans 15 residues. V was shortened by 4 bases and J by 1 base, with 13 bases between the two germline ends. CDR1 is MDHEN, CDR2 SYDVKM, per germline. The CDR3 DNA sequence: TGTGCCAGCAGTTCCGGGACAGCGGGCCAAGAGACCCAGTACTTC. Translated, it gives CASSSGTAGQETQYF.

This clonotype was recorded many times. CDR3 protein: CASTTRLSTLTLYEQYF. The CDR3 DNA sequence: TGTGCCAGCACTACCCGACTGTCAACCCTCACTCTATACGAGCAGTACTTC. The chain is built from TRBV12-3 or TRBV12-4 and TRBJ2-7; no reliable D call. The CDR3 has 17 residues. V lost 7 bases and J lost 4, with 26 bases in between.

This clonotype was recorded at least ten times. The chain uses TRBV29-1 and TRBJ1-5; 10 nucleotides line up with TRBD1. V gave up 4 bases and J gave up 8 bases; unmatched junction bases: 2. CDR3 length: 12 residues. Germline-derived CDR1 and CDR2 are SQVTM and ANQGSEA. CDR3 protein: CSVGQGAEPQHF. The CDR3 DNA sequence: TGCAGCGTTGGACAGGGGGCTGAGCCCCAGCATTTT. The complete variable domain, with remaining parts taken from reference TRBV29-1 and TRBJ1-5, reads SAVISQKPSRDICQRGTSLTIQCQVDSQVTMMFWYRQQPGQSLTLIATANQGSEATYESGFVIDKFPISRPNLTFSTLTVSNMSPEDSSIYLCSVGQGAEPQHFGDGTRLSIL.

This clonotype was seen many times. J is TRBJ2-3 and V is TRBV20-1; 7 bases are a match to TRBD2. V shed 1 base and J 5 bases; nucleotides not matched to a gene: 6. This CDR3 comprises 14 residues. From germline, CDR1 is DFQATT and CDR2 SNEGSKA (reference sequence). The CDR3 DNA is TGCAGTGCTAGAGCTGCTGGGGGGGTAGATACGCAGTATTTT. Amino acid sequence: CSARAAGGVDTQYF.

This clonotype has at least ten counts. This chain links TRBV3-1 with TRBJ1-5, with 8 nucleotides matching TRBD1. The CDR3 extends over 16 amino acids. Germline assignment: CDR1 LGHDT and CDR2 YNNKEL (reference sequence). V lost 4 bases, J lost 9 bases, and 14 bases stayed unmatched. CDR3 DNA: TGTGCCAGCAGCCCCGGACAGGGCAGACGTGATGGGCCCCAGCATTTT. Translating it yields CASSPGQGRRDGPQHF. Based on the CDR3 plus reference TRBV3-1 and TRBJ1-5, the full variable domain is DTAVSQTPKYLVTQMGNDKSIKCEQNLGHDTMYWYKQDSKKFLKIMFSYNNKELIINETVPNRFSPKSPDKAHLNLHINSLELGDSAVYFCASSPGQGRRDGPQHFGDGTRLSIL.

This clonotype has ten or more counts. The V call is TRBV12-3 or TRBV12-4, the J call TRBJ1-4; D might be TRBD1 (5 bases). The length of the CDR3 is 15 residues. The V and J ends lost 5 bases and 8 bases respectively, with 18 bases between them. CDR3 sequence (DNA): TGTGCCAGCAGTCCCCGGGACGGTATGGGGGAAAAACTGTTTTTT. This encodes CASSPRDGMGEKLFF.

The table lists this clonotype with many counts. The genes are TRBV4-2 and TRBJ2-3; the D gene is possibly TRBD2 (6 bases). This CDR3 has 15 residues. Germline V CDR1 and CDR2: LGHNA, YNFKEQ. The ends were cut back, 0 bases at V and 1 base at J, with 8 bases in the middle. The chain's CDR3 is CASSQDPGGTDTQYF. CDR3 DNA: TGTGCCAGCAGCCAAGATCCGGGAGGCACAGATACGCAGTATTTT.

Many counts were recorded for this clonotype. In nucleotides, the CDR3 is TGTGCCAGCAGTTTAGCGGGAGGGCCGGGTGAGCAGTTCTTC. Residues: CASSLAGGPGEQFF. The chain combines TRBV28 with TRBJ2-1, with TRBD2 identical over 9 bases. V gave up 2 bases and J gave up 9 bases; unmatched junction bases: 5. The CDR3 runs 14 residues. Germline V gene data show CDR1 as MDHEN and CDR2 as SYDVKM.

This clonotype showed up just once. The CDR3 sequence is CASSSGTSSYEQYF. The CDR3 DNA sequence: TGCGCCAGCAGCTCGGGAACCAGCTCCTACGAGCAGTACTTC. The chain carries TRBV5-1 and TRBJ2-7; weak D call: TRBD2 (5 bases). Germline lookup yields CDR1 SGHRS and CDR2 YFSETQ. This CDR3 has 14 residues. Trimming removed 3 bases from V and 0 bases from J, with 10 bases in between.

This clonotype was detected many times. CDR3 sequence (DNA): TGTGCCAGCAGCTCCCTGGGGGACGGGGGCCATTACAATGAGCAGTTCTTC. It encodes CASSSLGDGGHYNEQFF. The chain uses TRBV7-3 and TRBJ2-1, with D perhaps being TRBD1 or TRBD2 (6 bases each). Germline V gives CDR1 SGHTA, CDR2 FQGTGA. Trimming shortened V by 4 bases and J by 4 bases, and 20 bases separated the two germline ends. The CDR3 extends over 17 amino acids.

Ten or more counts support this clonotype. The chain combines TRBV20-1 with TRBJ1-3; perhaps TRBD1 as D (5 bases). Germline loops: CDR1 DFQATT, CDR2 SNEGSKA (reference sequence). CDR3 length: 15 residues. Trimming pared 6 bases from V and 0 bases from J, leaving 15 bases between. Written as DNA, the CDR3 is TGCAGTGCGGGGGAGGTTTCTTTCTCTGGAAACACCATATATTTT. This translates into CSAGEVSFSGNTIYF.

There are many counts of this clonotype. The J gene is TRBJ2-3, the V gene TRBV6-4, with D unresolved. The germline V and J ends were trimmed by 2 bases and 3 bases, with 12 bases remaining between them. The CDR3 is made up of 15 amino acids. Germline V gives CDR1 MRHNA, CDR2 SNTAGT. CDR3 in DNA: TGTGCCAGCAGTGACAGGGCAGGTGATACAGATACGCAGTATTTT. It is translated as CASSDRAGDTDTQYF.

Many counts were recorded for this clonotype. V and J are TRBV20-1 and TRBJ1-3; D is possibly TRBD1 (5 bases). Germline CDR1 DFQATT, CDR2 SNEGSKA (reference sequence). The ends were cut back, 6 bases at V and 4 bases at J, with 16 bases in the middle. The CDR3 totals 14 residues. The CDR3 nucleotides are TGCAGTGCGGCCTGGCGGGGGGGGGGAAACACCATATATTTT. This sequence encodes CSAAWRGGGNTIYF.

Points on this clonotype: This sequence may be a read error, since a much larger clone differs from it by one base. The chain joins TRBV27 to TRBJ2-7; TRBD2 aligns across 7 bases. The germline V gene has CDR1 MNHEY and CDR2 SMNVEV (reference sequence). V shed 6 bases and J 3 bases; nucleotides not matched to a gene: 5. The CDR3 totals 13 residues. The CDR3: CASRREKFYEQYF. As DNA, the CDR3 is TGTGCCAGCAGGCGGGAGAAGTTCTACGAGCAGTACTTC.

This clonotype has a count of ten or more. This sequence joins TRBV7-8 and TRBJ2-6, with D uncertain. Trimming pared 0 bases from V and 8 bases from J, leaving 8 bases between. The CDR3 consists of 14 residues. The V gene's germline CDR1 is SGHVS and CDR2 FQNEAQ. The CDR3 spells CASSLARSTNVLTF. The CDR3 nucleotides are TGTGCCAGCAGCTTAGCACGGTCAACCAACGTCCTGACTTTC.

The table lists this clonotype with a few counts. The chain uses TRBV18 and TRBJ2-2, with TRBD1 as a possible D gene (9 bases). The CDR3 is made up of 18 amino acids. CDR1 and CDR2 from the germline V gene are KGHSH and LQKENI. The V gene lost 3 bases and the J gene lost 0 bases, with 17 bases spanning the gap. The CDR3 nucleotides read TGTGCCAGCTCACCCGGGACAGGGACTAGTTCGAACACCGGGGAGCTGTTTTTT. Its translation: CASSPGTGTSSNTGELFF.

As to this clonotype: Being one base from a much bigger clone, this may be a read error. This rearrangement joins TRBV5-1 to TRBJ2-1; 11 bases are a match to TRBD2. Unmatched junction bases numbered 9, after V lost 0 bases and J lost 1 base. CDR1 and CDR2 (germline): SGHRS, YFSETQ. This CDR3 is 19 amino acids long. The CDR3 region is CASSLADSGRAYSYNEQFF. The CDR3 DNA sequence: TGCGCCAGCAGCTTGGCCGATAGCGGGAGGGCGTATTCCTACAATGAGCAGTTCTTC.

This clonotype was counted ten times or more. This sequence joins TRBV15 and TRBJ2-5; D is tentatively TRBD1 or TRBD2 (5 bases each). The length of the CDR3 is 13 residues. V was shortened by 1 base and J by 5 bases, with 8 bases between the two germline ends. Germline CDR1 LNHNV, CDR2 YYDKDF (reference sequence). CDR3 in amino acids: CATSRGGMETQYF. The CDR3 DNA reads TGTGCCACCAGCAGAGGGGGGATGGAGACCCAGTACTTC.

The sample holds many counts of this clonotype. The rearrangement links TRBV10-3 to TRBJ2-3; 7 nucleotides match TRBD2. Trimming took 11 bases from V and 2 from J; bases not matched to a gene: 10. Germline V lookup: CDR1 ENHRY, CDR2 SYGVKD. This CDR3 is 14 amino acids long. CDR3 sequence reads: CAGTPGGSTDTQYF. The CDR3 bases are TGTGCCGGCACACCGGGAGGATCCACAGATACGCAGTATTTT.

In this sample, this clonotype turned up a few times. This chain uses TRBV19 with TRBJ2-7, with D possibly being TRBD2 (5 bases). The CDR3 has 14 amino acids. CDR1 LNHDA and CDR2 SQIVND come from the germline V gene (reference sequence). V was shortened by 5 bases and J by 3 bases, with 14 bases between the two germline ends. The CDR3 region is CASSVGGYYYEQYF. The CDR3 DNA reads as TGTGCCAGTAGTGTAGGAGGCTACTACTACGAGCAGTACTTC. The variable domain in full, completed from reference TRBV19 and TRBJ2-7, reads DGGITQSPKYLFRKEGQNVTLSCEQNLNHDAMYWYRQDPGQGLRLIYYSQIVNDFQKGDIAEGYSVSREKKESFPLTVTSAQKNPTAFYLCASSVGGYYYEQYFGPGTRLTVT.

The chain has TRBV27 and TRBJ1-2, with unresolved D. Trimming stripped 5 bases from V and 3 bases from J, with 13 bases between. CDR3 size: 14 residues. Germline CDR1 and CDR2: MNHEY and SMNVEV (reference sequence). CDR3 sequence (DNA): TGTGCCAGCAGTCCAGACGAGGGATACTATGGCTACACCTTC. Encoded protein: CASSPDEGYYGYTF.

This clonotype was seen at least ten times. V is TRBV9 and J is TRBJ2-4, with a possible D match to TRBD2 (5 bases). This CDR3 has 14 amino acids. Trimming stripped 4 bases from V and 0 bases from J, with 8 bases between. Germline V lookup: CDR1 SGDLS, CDR2 YYNGEE. The CDR3: CASSPSGAKNIQYF. CDR3 DNA sequence: TGTGCCAGCAGCCCAAGCGGAGCCAAAAACATTCAGTACTTC.

At least ten counts were recorded for this clonotype. The CDR3 nucleotides are TGTGCCAGCAAGGGGCTCGACAAAAACATTCAGTACTTC. Translation: CASKGLDKNIQYF. V is TRBV6-5 and J is TRBJ2-4, with D perhaps matching TRBD1 (5 bases). Germline V CDR1 and CDR2: MNHEY, SVGAGI. The CDR3 is made up of 13 amino acids. V dropped 7 bases and J dropped 3 bases, with 10 bases sitting between them.

This clonotype was recorded at least ten times. The J gene is TRBJ2-3, the V gene TRBV20-1; 7 bases map to TRBD2. Germline V gene sequence: CDR1 DFQATT, CDR2 SNEGSKA (reference sequence). Unmatched junction bases numbered 4, after V lost 4 bases and J lost 0 bases. This CDR3 is 14 amino acids long. This CDR3 is CSATSGSSTDTQYF. The CDR3 DNA follows: TGCAGTGCTACTAGCGGTTCTAGCACAGATACGCAGTATTTT.

This clonotype appeared many times. In DNA form, the CDR3 reads TGTGCCAGCAGCTTAGTGGGACGGCAGAACACTGAAGCTTTCTTT. This codes for CASSLVGRQNTEAFF. The chain has TRBV7-2 and TRBJ1-1; TRBD1 might be the D (5 bases). The CDR3 contains 15 residues. The germline V gene has CDR1 SGHTA and CDR2 FQGNSA. Trimming left V 1 base short and J 1 base short, with 10 bases between.

The sample holds many counts of this clonotype. This sequence joins TRBV28 and TRBJ2-3; 12 bases agree with TRBD1. The V segment lost 9 bases and the J segment 6 bases; nucleotides outside the gene matches: 10. CDR3 length equals 15 residues. Germline lookup yields CDR1 MDHEN and CDR2 SYDVKM. DNA of the CDR3: TGTGCCAGTCATGGACCGGGACAGGGGGCCGATACGCAGTATTTT. As protein: CASHGPGQGADTQYF.

This clonotype has at least ten counts. This rearrangement joins TRBV28 to TRBJ2-7; D gene unclear. The CDR3 is made up of 13 amino acids. The V gene's germline CDR1 is MDHEN and CDR2 SYDVKM. V was cut by 6 bases and J by 1 base, with 10 bases left in between. The CDR3 coding sequence is TGTGCCAGCAGGCTGGGCAGTTCCTACGAGCAGTACTTC. It specifies CASRLGSSYEQYF.